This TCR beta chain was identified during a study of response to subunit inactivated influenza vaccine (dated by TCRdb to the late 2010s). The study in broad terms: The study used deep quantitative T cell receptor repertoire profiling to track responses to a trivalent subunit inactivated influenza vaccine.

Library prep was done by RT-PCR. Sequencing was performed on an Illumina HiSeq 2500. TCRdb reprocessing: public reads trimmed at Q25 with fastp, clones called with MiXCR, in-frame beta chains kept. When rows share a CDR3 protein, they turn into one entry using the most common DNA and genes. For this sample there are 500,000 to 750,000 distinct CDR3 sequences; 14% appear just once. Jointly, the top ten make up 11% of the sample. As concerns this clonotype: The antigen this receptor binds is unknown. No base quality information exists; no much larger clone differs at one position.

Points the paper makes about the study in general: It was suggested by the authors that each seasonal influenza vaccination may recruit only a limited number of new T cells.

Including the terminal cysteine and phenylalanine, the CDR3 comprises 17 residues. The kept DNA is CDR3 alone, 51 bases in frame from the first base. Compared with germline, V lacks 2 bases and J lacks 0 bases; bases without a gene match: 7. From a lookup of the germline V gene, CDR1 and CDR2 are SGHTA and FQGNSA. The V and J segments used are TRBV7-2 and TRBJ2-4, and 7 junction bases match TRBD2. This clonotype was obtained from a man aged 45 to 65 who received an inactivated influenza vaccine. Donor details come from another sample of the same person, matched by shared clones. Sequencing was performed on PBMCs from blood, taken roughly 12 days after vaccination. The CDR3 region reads CASSLWGGVLAKNIQYF. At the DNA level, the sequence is TGTGCCAGCAGCTTATGGGGGGGAGTGCTAGCCAAAAACATTCAGTACTTC.